This T cell receptor (beta chain) emerged from a study of cytomegalovirus exposure and HLA in healthy donors. Notes on the study in general: Reports indicated that the classifier achieved high specificity and sensitivity in diagnosing cytomegalovirus status. Association with HLA alleles at 0.05 false discovery rate was found for 16,951 TCR beta sequences in a later analysis.

Trimming shortened V by 10 bases and J by 7 bases, and 17 bases separated the two germline ends. Per germline, CDR1 MNHNY and CDR2 SVGAGI (reference sequence). There are 13 residues in the CDR3. With 60 Vbeta and 13 Jbeta primers, the PCR was carried out. This table comes from immunoSEQ multiplex PCR, and its TCRdb copy is limited to in-frame clones, with some not included. The table shows 210,000 or so clones, with about 83% occurring only once. Turning to this clone: What it binds is unknown.

The clonotype comes from a woman between 50 and 59 years old in good health and CMV-seropositive. The sample taken for sequencing was PBMCs. The rearrangement links TRBV6-6 to TRBJ1-3, with D hard to call. CDR3 nucleotides: TGTGCCATCCGCATCCCGGGAGGGAACACCATATATTTT. Its translation is CAIRIPGGNTIYF.